Listed below are T cell receptor beta chains from one sample, sequenced in a study of cytomegalovirus exposure and HLA in healthy donors. TCRdb keeps only in-frame clones here, not all; method: immunoSEQ multiplex PCR. The repertoire holds 150,000 to 200,000 clones, with around 84% as singletons. Sequencing input: PBMCs. All receptors derive from a man younger than 35 in good health and CMV-seropositive. CDR3s include the opening cysteine and the closing phenylalanine or tryptophan. A D gene is named only where the DNA matches it firmly. The size of a clone is reported for some rows only, either as once, few or many, or as a class for expanded clones.

cdr3_length j_call v_call d_call clone_size cdr3_aa cdr3_nt
14 TRBJ1-1 TRBV14 NA NA CASSRTGTRTEAFF TGTGCCAGCAGCCGTACAGGAACAAGGACTGAAGCTTTCTTT
16 TRBJ2-2 TRBV28 NA NA CASSSTLDSYTGELFF TGTGCCAGCAGTTCCACGTTGGACAGCTACACCGGGGAGCTGTTTTTT
13 TRBJ1-1 TRBV27 TRBD1 NA CASSLARGTEAFF TGTGCCAGCAGTTTAGCCAGGGGGACTGAAGCTTTCTTT
15 TRBJ1-1 TRBV27 TRBD1 few CASTRDKGANTEAFF TGTGCCAGCACAAGGGACAAGGGGGCGAACACTGAAGCTTTCTTT
14 TRBJ1-5 TRBV7-8 NA once CASSLARGGQPQHF TGTGCCAGCAGCTTAGCGCGTGGGGGGCAGCCCCAGCATTTT
17 TRBJ1-1 TRBV5-1 NA NA CASSLGIAPGGNTEAFF TGCGCCAGCAGCTTGGGAATTGCCCCCGGTGGGAACACTGAAGCTTTCTTT
14 TRBJ2-7 TRBV28 NA NA CASSLRQGTYEQYF TGTGCCAGCAGTTTAAGGCAGGGGACCTACGAGCAGTACTTC
19 TRBJ1-5 TRBV28 TRBD1 NA CASSFSGTGSSYGNQPQHF TGTGCCAGCAGTTTCTCGGGGACAGGGTCCTCCTATGGCAATCAGCCCCAGCATTTT
14 TRBJ2-4 TRBV9 NA NA CASSVGQVENIQYF TGTGCCAGCAGCGTAGGGCAGGTAGAAAACATTCAGTACTTC
11 TRBJ2-5 TRBV30 NA NA CAWSARETQYF TGTGCCTGGAGTGCGAGAGAGACCCAGTACTTC
15 TRBJ2-3 TRBV11-2 NA NA CASSLEGGSTDTQYF TGTGCCAGCAGCTTAGAAGGCGGTAGCACAGATACGCAGTATTTT
13 TRBJ2-2 TRBV2 NA NA CASSEQNTGELFF TGTGCCAGCAGTGAACAGAACACCGGGGAGCTGTTTTTT
13 TRBJ2-1 TRBV29-1 NA NA CSVSGGEYNEQFF TGCAGCGTTAGCGGTGGGGAATACAATGAGCAGTTCTTC
12 TRBJ1-1 TRBV28 NA NA CASSQLNTEAFF TGTGCCAGCAGTCAATTGAACACTGAAGCTTTCTTT
19 TRBJ2-4 TRBV4-1 TRBD2 NA CASSQTLGGISPQKNIQYF TGCGCCAGCAGCCAGACCCTCGGGGGGATCTCACCGCAAAAAAACATTCAGTACTTC
14 TRBJ1-6 TRBV21-1 NA NA CASSLGQGWPPLHF TGTGCCAGCAGCTTGGGGCAGGGGTGGCCACCCCTCCACTTT
18 TRBJ1-5 TRBV27 NA NA CASTSQAYRVSSNQPQHF TGTGCCAGCACCTCGCAGGCATACAGGGTATCGAGCAATCAGCCCCAGCATTTT
15 TRBJ1-2 TRBV6-5 TRBD1 NA CASSTRTGGGYGYTF TGTGCCAGCAGTACTCGGACAGGGGGCGGATATGGCTACACCTTC
13 TRBJ1-5 TRBV30 NA once CAWGQSDNQPQHF TGTGCCTGGGGACAGTCGGATAATCAGCCCCAGCATTTT
15 TRBJ2-3 TRBV27 NA NA CASSFRTVDTDTQYF TGTGCCAGCAGTTTTCGGACAGTGGACACAGATACGCAGTATTTT
14 TRBJ2-3 TRBV5-1 NA once CASSLPFNTDTQYF TGCGCCAGCAGCTTGCCTTTTAACACAGATACGCAGTATTTT
11 TRBJ2-5 TRBV6-1 TRBD1 NA CACQGEETQYF TGTGCCTGCCAGGGGGAAGAGACCCAGTACTTC
14 TRBJ2-7 TRBV13 TRBD1 NA CASSNRQGGYEQYF TGTGCCAGCAGCAATCGACAGGGGGGGTACGAGCAGTACTTC
16 TRBJ2-1 TRBV27 NA NA CASSRRTDASYNEQFF TGTGCCAGCAGTAGACGGACAGACGCCTCCTACAATGAGCAGTTCTTC
15 TRBJ2-6 TRBV5-6 NA NA CASSPRGAGANVLTF TGTGCCAGCAGCCCCCGCGGGGCTGGGGCCAACGTCCTGACTTTC
14 TRBJ1-1 TRBV27 TRBD1 NA CASAVTGGNTEAFF TGTGCCAGCGCCGTCACAGGGGGCAACACTGAAGCTTTCTTT
14 TRBJ1-2 TRBV9 TRBD1 once CASSATGLDYGYTF TGTGCCAGCAGCGCGACAGGGCTCGACTATGGCTACACCTTC
14 TRBJ2-7 TRBV4-1 NA NA CASSETGSTYEQYF TGCGCCAGCAGCGAAACCGGGTCCACCTACGAGCAGTACTTC
13 TRBJ2-5 TRBV28 NA few CASSTPSRETQYF TGTGCCAGCAGTACTCCTAGCCGGGAGACCCAGTACTTC
15 TRBJ1-1 TRBV7-9 NA NA CASSQRGSGDTEAFF TGTGCCAGCAGCCAGAGGGGGAGTGGAGACACTGAAGCTTTCTTT
15 TRBJ1-1 TRBV28 TRBD1 NA CASSSPTGGNTEAFF TGTGCCAGCAGTTCGCCGACAGGGGGGAACACTGAAGCTTTCTTT
14 TRBJ1-2 TRBV2 TRBD1 NA CASTIEGQGVSYTF TGTGCCAGCACCATAGAAGGACAGGGGGTGAGCTACACCTTC
15 TRBJ2-5 TRBV5-1 TRBD1 once CASTRTGGKEETQYF TGCGCCAGCACTCGGACAGGGGGCAAGGAAGAGACCCAGTACTTC
17 TRBJ2-3 TRBV4-2 TRBD2 NA CASSQVVAGVRADTQYF TGTGCCAGCAGCCAAGTGGTAGCGGGAGTAAGGGCGGATACGCAGTATTTT
18 TRBJ1-5 TRBV10-1 NA NA CASSECELADISNQPQHF TGCGCCAGCAGTGAGTGCGAGTTGGCGGACATTAGCAATCAGCCCCAGCATTTT
16 TRBJ1-5 TRBV7-9 TRBD1 NA CASSSRDREKNQPQHF TGTGCCAGCAGCTCTCGGGACAGGGAGAAAAATCAGCCCCAGCATTTT
11 TRBJ2-1 TRBV5-1 NA NA CASSRQNEQFF TGCGCCAGCAGCCGACAGAATGAGCAGTTCTTC
14 TRBJ2-1 TRBV5-1 TRBD2 NA CASLAGVSHNEQFF TGCGCCAGCCTAGCGGGAGTTAGCCACAATGAGCAGTTCTTC
14 TRBJ1-5 TRBV2 NA NA CASSALAQDQPQHF TGTGCCAGCAGTGCCCTAGCGCAGGATCAGCCCCAGCATTTT
15 TRBJ2-5 TRBV27 NA once CASSLGTRGQETQYF TGTGCCAGCAGTTTAGGAACAAGAGGCCAGGAGACCCAGTACTTC
14 TRBJ2-1 TRBV28 NA NA CAILDRSGYNEQFF TGTGCCATCCTAGACCGGTCGGGTTACAATGAGCAGTTCTTC
13 TRBJ1-1 TRBV7-9 NA NA CASSSPSDTEAFF TGTGCCAGCAGCTCGCCTAGCGACACTGAAGCTTTCTTT
16 TRBJ2-2 TRBV18 TRBD2 NA CASSASLRESPGELFF TGTGCCAGCTCAGCCTCCTTGCGGGAGTCCCCCGGGGAGCTGTTTTTT
15 TRBJ2-7 TRBV27 NA NA CASSLSGQPSYEQYF TGTGCCAGCAGTTTATCGGGGCAGCCGTCCTACGAGCAGTACTTC
13 TRBJ1-2 TRBV5-4 TRBD1 NA CASRTGQGASYTF TGTGCCAGCAGGACTGGACAGGGGGCAAGCTACACCTTC
15 TRBJ2-1 TRBV9 TRBD1 NA CASSPGQGPYNEQFF TGTGCCAGCAGCCCCGGACAGGGGCCATACAATGAGCAGTTCTTC
12 TRBJ2-1 TRBV28 TRBD2 NA CASRSSGDEQFF TGTGCCAGCCGATCTAGCGGCGATGAGCAGTTCTTC